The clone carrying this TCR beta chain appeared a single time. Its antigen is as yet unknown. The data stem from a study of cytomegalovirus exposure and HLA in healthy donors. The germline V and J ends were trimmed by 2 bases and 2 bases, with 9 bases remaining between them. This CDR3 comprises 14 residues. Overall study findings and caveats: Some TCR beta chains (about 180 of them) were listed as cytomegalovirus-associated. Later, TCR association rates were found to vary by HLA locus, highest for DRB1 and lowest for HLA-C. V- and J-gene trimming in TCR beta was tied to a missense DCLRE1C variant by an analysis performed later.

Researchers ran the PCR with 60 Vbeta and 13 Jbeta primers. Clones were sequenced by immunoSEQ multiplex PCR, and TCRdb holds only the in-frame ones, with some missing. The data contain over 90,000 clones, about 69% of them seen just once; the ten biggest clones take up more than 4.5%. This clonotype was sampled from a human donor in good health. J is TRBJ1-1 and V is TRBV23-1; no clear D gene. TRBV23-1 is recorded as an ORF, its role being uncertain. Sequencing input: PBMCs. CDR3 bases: TGCGCCAGCAGTCAAACAGACGGAAACACTGAAGCTTTCTTT. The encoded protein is CASSQTDGNTEAFF.